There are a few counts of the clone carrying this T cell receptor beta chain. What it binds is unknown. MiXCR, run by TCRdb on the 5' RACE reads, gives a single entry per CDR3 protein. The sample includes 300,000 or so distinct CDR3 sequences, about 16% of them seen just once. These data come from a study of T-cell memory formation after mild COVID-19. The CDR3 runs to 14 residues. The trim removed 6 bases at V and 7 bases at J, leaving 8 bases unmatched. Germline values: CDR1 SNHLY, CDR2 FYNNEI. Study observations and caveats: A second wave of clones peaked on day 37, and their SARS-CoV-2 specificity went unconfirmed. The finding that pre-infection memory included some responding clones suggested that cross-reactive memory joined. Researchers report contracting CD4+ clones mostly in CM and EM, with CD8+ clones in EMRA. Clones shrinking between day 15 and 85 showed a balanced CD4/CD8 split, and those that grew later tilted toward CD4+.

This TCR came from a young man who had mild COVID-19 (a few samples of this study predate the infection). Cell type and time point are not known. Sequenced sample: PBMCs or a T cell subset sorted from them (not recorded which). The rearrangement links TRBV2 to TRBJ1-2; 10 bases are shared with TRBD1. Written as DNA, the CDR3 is TGTGCCAGCAGCGACAGGGGGCTTTACGGTGGCTACACCTTC. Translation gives CASSDRGLYGGYTF.